These T cell receptor beta chains were read from a single sample in a study of T cell responses to AZD1222 COVID-19 vaccine. Sequenced by immunoSEQ multiplex PCR; TCRdb stores in-frame clones only, minus some. The sample has 180,000 or so clones, 85% to 90% seen once. Sequenced material: peripheral blood, taken 28 days after the second AZD1222 dose. The receptors come from an adult who received the AZD1222 COVID-19 vaccine. CDR3s include the opening cysteine and the closing phenylalanine or tryptophan. Fields, in order: D gene, clone size, J gene, V gene, CDR3 protein, CDR3 DNA. D genes are given only for firm matches. Expanded clones are given a class, and other clones once, few, many or no size at all.

d_call: TRBD1
clone_size: -
j_call: TRBJ2-7
v_call: TRBV6-2/TRBV6-3
cdr3_aa: CASSLPGGSYEQYF
cdr3_nt: TGTGCCAGCAGTCTACCAGGGGGCTCCTACGAGCAGTACTTC

d_call: TRBD2
clone_size: few
j_call: TRBJ2-3
v_call: TRBV9
cdr3_aa: CASSEQARTRGDTQYF
cdr3_nt: TGTGCCAGCAGCGAACAGGCGAGGACTAGGGGAGATACGCAGTATTTT

d_call: TRBD2
clone_size: -
j_call: TRBJ2-3
v_call: TRBV7-9
cdr3_aa: CASSTSGSGTDTQYF
cdr3_nt: TGTGCCAGCAGCACGAGCGGGAGCGGCACAGATACGCAGTATTTT

d_call: -
clone_size: once
j_call: TRBJ1-2
v_call: TRBV2
cdr3_aa: CASSDYREHGYTF
cdr3_nt: TGTGCCAGCAGTGACTACAGGGAGCATGGCTACACCTTC

d_call: TRBD2
clone_size: -
j_call: TRBJ2-2
v_call: TRBV24-1
cdr3_aa: CATSDPGLAGVSGELFF
cdr3_nt: TGTGCCACCAGTGATCCAGGACTAGCGGGAGTATCTGGGGAGCTGTTTTTT

d_call: -
clone_size: once
j_call: TRBJ2-7
v_call: TRBV6-4
cdr3_aa: CASSENSAAYEQYF
cdr3_nt: TGTGCCAGCAGTGAAAATAGCGCCGCCTACGAGCAGTACTTC

d_call: TRBD2
clone_size: -
j_call: TRBJ2-1
v_call: TRBV9
cdr3_aa: CASSVSGGRAVGEQFF
cdr3_nt: TGTGCCAGCAGCGTTTCTGGCGGGAGGGCCGTCGGTGAGCAGTTCTTC

d_call: -
clone_size: -
j_call: TRBJ2-5
v_call: TRBV5-1
cdr3_aa: CASSPDSYQETQYF
cdr3_nt: TGCGCCAGCAGCCCCGACAGTTACCAAGAGACCCAGTACTTC

d_call: TRBD1
clone_size: -
j_call: TRBJ2-7
v_call: TRBV27
cdr3_aa: CASSSRTGGREQYF
cdr3_nt: TGTGCCAGCAGTTCCAGGACAGGGGGCAGGGAGCAGTACTTC

d_call: -
clone_size: -
j_call: TRBJ1-1
v_call: TRBV6-2/TRBV6-3
cdr3_aa: CASSFRLNTEAFF
cdr3_nt: TGTGCCAGCAGTTTCCGGTTGAACACTGAAGCTTTCTTT

d_call: -
clone_size: -
j_call: TRBJ2-3
v_call: TRBV19
cdr3_aa: CASSPKFTDTQYF
cdr3_nt: TGTGCCAGTAGTCCAAAGTTCACAGATACGCAGTATTTT

d_call: TRBD1
clone_size: -
j_call: TRBJ2-1
v_call: TRBV19
cdr3_aa: CASSQTGLPYNEQFF
cdr3_nt: TGTGCCAGTAGCCAGACAGGGTTACCCTACAATGAGCAGTTCTTC

d_call: -
clone_size: -
j_call: TRBJ2-5
v_call: TRBV21-1
cdr3_aa: CASSNVFQKETQYF
cdr3_nt: TGTGCCAGCAGCAATGTTTTTCAGAAAGAGACCCAGTACTTC

d_call: TRBD1
clone_size: -
j_call: TRBJ2-1
v_call: TRBV7-8
cdr3_aa: CASSFGVGQGGYEQFF
cdr3_nt: TGTGCCAGCAGCTTTGGAGTGGGACAGGGGGGCTATGAGCAGTTCTTC

d_call: TRBD2
clone_size: once
j_call: TRBJ2-1
v_call: TRBV24-1
cdr3_aa: CATSPPGQVGLAGAESRFF
cdr3_nt: TGTGCCACCAGTCCCCCGGGACAGGTAGGACTAGCGGGAGCGGAATCGAGGTTCTTC

d_call: -
clone_size: -
j_call: TRBJ1-2
v_call: TRBV6-1
cdr3_aa: CASSDQGPLYGYTF
cdr3_nt: TGTGCCAGCAGTGACCAGGGACCCCTCTATGGCTACACCTTC

d_call: -
clone_size: -
j_call: TRBJ2-6
v_call: TRBV3-1/TRBV3-2
cdr3_aa: CASSQGNSGANVLTF
cdr3_nt: TGTGCCAGCAGCCAAGGTAACTCTGGGGCCAACGTCCTGACTTTC

d_call: -
clone_size: -
j_call: TRBJ1-1
v_call: TRBV27
cdr3_aa: CASSLGAKTEAFF
cdr3_nt: TGTGCCAGCAGTCTAGGGGCGAAAACTGAAGCTTTCTTT

d_call: TRBD1
clone_size: -
j_call: TRBJ2-1
v_call: TRBV19
cdr3_aa: CASSKQGDHEQFF
cdr3_nt: TGTGCCAGTAGTAAACAGGGGGACCATGAGCAGTTCTTC

d_call: TRBD1
clone_size: -
j_call: TRBJ2-3
v_call: TRBV5-8
cdr3_aa: CASSLGQGTSTDTQYF
cdr3_nt: TGTGCCAGCAGCTTGGGACAGGGGACTTCCACAGATACGCAGTATTTT

d_call: TRBD2
clone_size: -
j_call: TRBJ2-1
v_call: TRBV4-1
cdr3_aa: CASSFPPGGTSGSNEQFF
cdr3_nt: TGCGCCAGCAGCTTCCCCCCAGGGGGGACTAGCGGAAGCAATGAGCAGTTCTTC

d_call: -
clone_size: -
j_call: TRBJ2-2
v_call: TRBV7-3
cdr3_aa: CASSPQGLGNRELFF
cdr3_nt: TGTGCCAGCAGCCCCCAGGGTTTGGGAAACCGGGAGCTGTTTTTT

d_call: TRBD1
clone_size: -
j_call: TRBJ2-2
v_call: TRBV18
cdr3_aa: CASSPRTGPGELFF
cdr3_nt: TGTGCCAGCTCACCCCGGACAGGGCCCGGGGAGCTGTTTTTT

d_call: TRBD2
clone_size: -
j_call: TRBJ2-2
v_call: TRBV19
cdr3_aa: CATTGEGHTGELFF
cdr3_nt: TGTGCCACAACCGGGGAGGGCCACACCGGGGAGCTGTTTTTT

d_call: -
clone_size: -
j_call: TRBJ1-1
v_call: TRBV6-5
cdr3_aa: CASNLGPANTEAFF
cdr3_nt: TGTGCCAGCAACTTAGGCCCGGCTAACACTGAAGCTTTCTTT

d_call: -
clone_size: -
j_call: TRBJ1-1
v_call: TRBV11-2
cdr3_aa: CASSSTGYDTEAFF
cdr3_nt: TGTGCCAGCAGCTCGACAGGTTATGACACTGAAGCTTTCTTT

d_call: -
clone_size: -
j_call: TRBJ1-5
v_call: TRBV6-6
cdr3_aa: CASRDPTDTQPQHF
cdr3_nt: TGTGCCAGCAGAGATCCTACCGATACACAGCCCCAGCATTTT

d_call: TRBD1
clone_size: -
j_call: TRBJ2-6
v_call: TRBV7-9
cdr3_aa: CASRGQERAGANVLTF
cdr3_nt: TGTGCCAGCCGTGGACAGGAACGGGCTGGGGCCAACGTCCTGACTTTC

d_call: TRBD2
clone_size: -
j_call: TRBJ2-7
v_call: TRBV29-1
cdr3_aa: CSVVPSGTSAYEQYF
cdr3_nt: TGCAGCGTTGTCCCCTCCGGGACTAGCGCCTACGAGCAGTACTTC

d_call: -
clone_size: -
j_call: TRBJ2-7
v_call: TRBV12-3/TRBV12-4
cdr3_aa: CASSYGVSYEQYF
cdr3_nt: TGTGCCAGCAGTTATGGGGTCTCCTACGAGCAGTACTTC

d_call: TRBD1
clone_size: -
j_call: TRBJ1-2
v_call: TRBV12-3/TRBV12-4
cdr3_aa: CASSPTGSNGYTF
cdr3_nt: TGTGCCAGCAGTCCGACAGGGTCGAATGGCTACACCTTC

d_call: -
clone_size: -
j_call: TRBJ2-6
v_call: TRBV18
cdr3_aa: CASSPGGSGANVLTF
cdr3_nt: TGTGCCAGCTCCCCCGGTGGTTCTGGGGCCAACGTCCTGACTTTC

d_call: -
clone_size: -
j_call: TRBJ2-1
v_call: TRBV24-1
cdr3_aa: CATSDTTGSSYNEQFF
cdr3_nt: TGTGCCACCAGTGATACGACAGGCAGCTCCTACAATGAGCAGTTCTTC

d_call: -
clone_size: -
j_call: TRBJ2-7
v_call: TRBV7-2
cdr3_aa: CASSFVRGEQYF
cdr3_nt: TGTGCCAGCAGCTTCGTACGAGGGGAGCAGTACTTC

d_call: TRBD2
clone_size: once
j_call: TRBJ2-7
v_call: TRBV11-2
cdr3_aa: CASSRTSGSYEQYF
cdr3_nt: TGTGCCAGCAGCCGGACTAGCGGGAGCTACGAGCAGTACTTC

d_call: TRBD2
clone_size: -
j_call: TRBJ2-1
v_call: TRBV2
cdr3_aa: CASRELAGVNEQFF
cdr3_nt: TGTGCCAGCAGGGAGCTAGCGGGGGTCAATGAGCAGTTCTTC

d_call: -
clone_size: -
j_call: TRBJ1-1
v_call: TRBV6-2/TRBV6-3
cdr3_aa: CASSYQGRNTEAFF
cdr3_nt: TGTGCCAGCAGTTATCAGGGGCGGAACACTGAAGCTTTCTTT

d_call: -
clone_size: -
j_call: TRBJ1-6
v_call: TRBV7-2
cdr3_aa: CASSRGGGGRVDSPLHF
cdr3_nt: TGTGCCAGCAGCCGCGGGGGAGGTGGCAGGGTGGATTCACCCCTCCACTTT

d_call: -
clone_size: few
j_call: TRBJ2-1
v_call: TRBV7-3
cdr3_aa: CASSSRLETAEQFF
cdr3_nt: TGTGCCAGCAGCTCCCGACTAGAGACGGCTGAGCAGTTCTTC

d_call: TRBD1
clone_size: -
j_call: TRBJ1-5
v_call: TRBV7-9
cdr3_aa: CASSQQGAEQPQHF
cdr3_nt: TGTGCCAGCAGCCAACAGGGGGCGGAACAGCCCCAGCATTTT

d_call: -
clone_size: few
j_call: TRBJ1-3
v_call: TRBV7-9
cdr3_aa: CASSRTFSGNTIYF
cdr3_nt: TGTGCCAGCAGCCGGACCTTCTCTGGAAACACCATATATTTT

d_call: TRBD2
clone_size: -
j_call: TRBJ2-1
v_call: TRBV9
cdr3_aa: CASSVLPTSGSYYNEQFF
cdr3_nt: TGTGCCAGCAGCGTATTACCGACTAGCGGGAGCTACTACAATGAGCAGTTCTTC

d_call: -
clone_size: -
j_call: TRBJ2-7
v_call: TRBV28
cdr3_aa: CASSLNYEQYF
cdr3_nt: TGTGCCAGCAGTCTTAACTACGAGCAGTACTTC

d_call: TRBD1
clone_size: -
j_call: TRBJ1-2
v_call: TRBV4-1
cdr3_aa: CASSQDQGADGYTF
cdr3_nt: TGCGCCAGCAGCCAAGATCAGGGGGCGGATGGCTACACCTTC

d_call: TRBD1
clone_size: once
j_call: TRBJ2-1
v_call: TRBV4-1
cdr3_aa: CASSQDDRGRADNEQFF
cdr3_nt: TGCGCCAGCAGCCAAGATGACAGGGGGCGCGCAGACAATGAGCAGTTCTTC

d_call: -
clone_size: -
j_call: TRBJ2-3
v_call: TRBV27
cdr3_aa: CASSPRRECTDTQYF
cdr3_nt: TGTGCCAGCAGTCCCAGGAGGGAGTGTACAGATACGCAGTATTTT

d_call: TRBD1
clone_size: -
j_call: TRBJ2-2
v_call: TRBV11-3
cdr3_aa: CASSSDRGNTGELFF
cdr3_nt: TGTGCCAGCAGCTCCGACAGGGGGAACACCGGGGAGCTGTTTTTT

d_call: -
clone_size: -
j_call: TRBJ2-1
v_call: TRBV5-1
cdr3_aa: CASSVVPGPYNEQFF
cdr3_nt: TGCGCCAGCAGCGTTGTCCCCGGCCCGTACAATGAGCAGTTCTTC

d_call: -
clone_size: -
j_call: TRBJ1-1
v_call: TRBV4-3
cdr3_aa: CASSRTGATEAFF
cdr3_nt: TGCGCCAGCAGCCGGACGGGGGCTACTGAAGCTTTCTTT

d_call: -
clone_size: -
j_call: TRBJ1-1
v_call: TRBV7-8
cdr3_aa: CASSLPPGRPNTEAFF
cdr3_nt: TGTGCCAGCAGCTTACCCCCCGGCCGACCGAACACTGAAGCTTTCTTT

d_call: -
clone_size: once
j_call: TRBJ1-5
v_call: TRBV4-2
cdr3_aa: CASSQDFGIRQPQHF
cdr3_nt: TGTGCCAGCAGCCAAGACTTCGGGATCCGTCAGCCCCAGCATTTT